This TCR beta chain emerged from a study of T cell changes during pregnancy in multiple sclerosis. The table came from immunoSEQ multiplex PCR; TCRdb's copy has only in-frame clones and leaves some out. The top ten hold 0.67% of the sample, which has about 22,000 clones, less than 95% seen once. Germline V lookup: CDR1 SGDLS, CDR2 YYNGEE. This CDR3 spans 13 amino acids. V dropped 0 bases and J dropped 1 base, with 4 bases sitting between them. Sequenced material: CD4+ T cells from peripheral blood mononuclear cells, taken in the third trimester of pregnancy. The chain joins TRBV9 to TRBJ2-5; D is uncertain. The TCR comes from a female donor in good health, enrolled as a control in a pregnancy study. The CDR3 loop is CASSVDSQETQYF. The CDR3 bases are TGTGCCAGCAGCGTAGACTCCCAAGAGACCCAGTACTTC.